In this sample, the clone carrying this TCR beta chain turned up many times. Its antigen is currently unknown. The data stem from a study of Graves' ophthalmopathy and Graves' hyperthyroidism. Study-level results: Most clonotypes expanded in thyroid above 0.001 frequency were present in blood too.

Using RNA transcripts, the TCR beta CDR3 regions were amplified. First-round RT-PCR relied on HTBI primers, and a second-round multiplex PCR came next. One entry per CDR3 protein, called by TCRdb with MiXCR from the multiplex PCR reads. The sample contains about 480,000 distinct CDR3 sequences, approximately 14% of which appear only once. The receptor was derived from a woman aged 25 to 39 with Graves' ophthalmopathy. The sequencing sample was made of blood.

For the CDR3, the DNA is TGTGCCAGCAGCTTAGGCCCCGGGACACAAGAGACCCAGTACTTC. Amino acids: CASSLGPGTQETQYF. The rearrangement uses TRBV7-2 and TRBJ2-5, with D possibly TRBD1 on 6 matching bases. Trimming took 1 base from V and 2 from J, leaving 11 bases between them. The CDR3 has 15 amino acids. Germline V lookup: CDR1 SGHTA, CDR2 FQGNSA. The variable domain in full, completed from reference TRBV7-2 and TRBJ2-5, reads GAGVSQSPSNKVTEKGKDVELRCDPISGHTALYWYRQSLGQGLEFLIYFQGNSAPDKSGLPSDRFSAERTGGSVSTLTIQRTQQEDSAVYLCASSLGPGTQETQYFGPGTRLLVL.